The 29 T cell receptor beta chains below come from one sample, sequenced in a study of T cell repertoires in cytomegalovirus infection. TCRdb analysed the reads with MiXCR anew, one entry per CDR3 protein. Of 230,000 or so distinct CDR3 sequences in the sample, about 18% are singletons; the top ten hold around half. Sequenced sample: CD8+ T cells from PBMCs. Receptors originate from a human donor in good health (CMV status not recorded). Some clones in this sample may be carry-over from other donors' samples.

This clonotype came up many times. The chain recombines TRBV2 with TRBJ2-6; the D gene is possibly TRBD1 (7 bases). The CDR3 runs to 21 residues. V lost 2 bases and J 0 bases, leaving 23 bases between the germline ends. Per the germline V gene, CDR1 is SNHLY and CDR2 is FYNNEI. The CDR3 DNA reads TGTGCCAGCAGTGAAAGGGGGCCGGGACTGCCAACAAACTCTGGGGCCAACGTCCTGACTTTC. As protein: CASSERGPGLPTNSGANVLTF.

This chain uses TRBV10-3 with TRBJ1-1; D is undetermined. Trimming left V 2 bases short and J 3 bases short, with 13 bases between. Per the germline V gene, CDR1 is ENHRY and CDR2 is SYGVKD. This CDR3 is 15 amino acids long. This chain's CDR3 is CAISEGPPADTEAFF. DNA for the CDR3: TGTGCCATCAGTGAGGGGCCTCCCGCAGACACTGAAGCTTTCTTT.

V and J are TRBV29-1 and TRBJ1-1; D call uncertain. Trimming removed 3 bases from V and 1 base from J, with 12 bases in between. Germline CDR1 SQVTM, CDR2 ANQGSEA. The CDR3 contains 14 residues. In DNA, the CDR3 is TGCAGCGTTGATCCGAGGGCAGAGAACACTGAAGCTTTCTTT. It specifies CSVDPRAENTEAFF.

This clonotype was seen ten or more times. The genes are TRBV19 and TRBJ1-1; D gene unclear. CDR1 is LNHDA, CDR2 SQIVND, per germline (reference sequence). V was trimmed by 2 bases and J by 0 bases, leaving 4 bases between them. This CDR3 contains 13 residues. The CDR3 coding sequence is TGTGCCAGTAGTATAAACATGAACACTGAAGCTTTCTTT. It yields the protein CASSINMNTEAFF.

The table lists this clonotype with many counts. The CDR3 coding sequence is TGTGCCAGCAGCCTGATGCCGGGACTAGCGGGGGCCGTCTACAATGAGCAGTTCTTC. As protein: CASSLMPGLAGAVYNEQFF. The genes are TRBV7-2 and TRBJ2-1, with 14 bases identical to TRBD2. The CDR3 spans 19 residues. CDR1 is SGHTA and CDR2 is FQGNSA in the germline V gene. Losses at the gene ends were 5 bases for V and 3 bases for J; bases not matched to a gene: 12.

This clonotype was seen only a few times. The chain couples TRBV23-1 to TRBJ2-5, with 7 nucleotides matching TRBD2. TRBV23-1 is classed as an ORF, of uncertain function. The CDR3 loop spans 16 amino acids. J lost 2 bases, V lost 4 bases, and 10 bases had no gene match. The CDR3 here is CASSPQGGGLQETQYF. CDR3 coding DNA: TGCGCCAGCAGTCCCCAAGGCGGGGGACTACAAGAGACCCAGTACTTC.

This clonotype has at least ten counts. This rearrangement joins TRBV11-2 to TRBJ2-1, with D perhaps TRBD2 (5 bases). CDR1 is SGHAT, CDR2 FQNNGV, per germline. The CDR3 is made up of 13 amino acids. The germline V and J ends were trimmed by 5 bases and 3 bases, with 8 bases remaining between them. The CDR3 region has the DNA TGTGCCAGCAGCATTGGACTCTACAATGAGCAGTTCTTC. It encodes CASSIGLYNEQFF.

The rearrangement uses TRBV6-2 or TRBV6-3 and TRBJ2-1; 8 bases agree with TRBD2. Trimming took 0 bases from V and 2 from J; bases not matched to a gene: 0. This CDR3 spans 15 amino acids. Germline CDR1 is MNHEY and CDR2 is SVGEGT. The CDR3 DNA follows: TGTGCCAGCAGTTACTCGGGACTAGCCTACAATGAGCAGTTCTTC. It codes for CASSYSGLAYNEQFF.

On this clonotype itself: With a much larger clone just one base away, this may be a read error. The chain couples TRBV7-9 to TRBJ1-1; D gene ambiguous. This CDR3 has 14 amino acids. Trimming left V 1 base short and J 3 bases short, with 9 bases between. CDR1 SEHNR and CDR2 FQNEAQ come from the germline V gene (reference sequence). CDR3 sequence: CASSLVGFDTEAFF. Written as DNA, the CDR3 is TGTGCCAGCAGCTTAGTGGGGTTTGACACTGAAGCTTTCTTT.

V gene TRBV19 combines with J gene TRBJ1-1, with TRBD1 matching 9 bases. Unmatched junction bases numbered 13, after V lost 6 bases and J lost 5 bases. The germline gives CDR1 LNHDA, CDR2 SQIVND (reference sequence). This CDR3 has 16 residues. The CDR3 here is CASSRREGQGGTEAFF. The CDR3 nucleotides read TGTGCCAGTAGCAGGAGAGAGGGACAGGGTGGGACTGAAGCTTTCTTT. The full variable domain, in which reference TRBV19 and TRBJ1-1 provide the parts outside the CDR3, is DGGITQSPKYLFRKEGQNVTLSCEQNLNHDAMYWYRQDPGQGLRLIYYSQIVNDFQKGDIAEGYSVSREKKESFPLTVTSAQKNPTAFYLCASSRREGQGGTEAFFGQGTRLTVV.

This clonotype was observed at least ten times. The chain couples TRBV7-2 to TRBJ2-5, with TRBD2 as a possible D gene (7 bases). Germline V gene lookup returns CDR1 SGHTA and CDR2 FQGNSA. This CDR3 has 15 amino acids. The V gene lost 4 bases and the J gene lost 4 bases, with 16 bases spanning the gap. The CDR3 spells CASSSYLGGRETQYF. The CDR3 DNA is TGTGCCAGCAGCTCTTATCTGGGGGGGCGAGAGACCCAGTACTTC. Full variable domain (missing parts from reference TRBV7-2 and TRBJ2-5): GAGVSQSPSNKVTEKGKDVELRCDPISGHTALYWYRQSLGQGLEFLIYFQGNSAPDKSGLPSDRFSAERTGGSVSTLTIQRTQQEDSAVYLCASSSYLGGRETQYFGPGTRLLVL.

This clonotype came up many times. The rearrangement uses TRBV7-3 and TRBJ2-1; 10 bases align to TRBD2. Trimming at V came to 2 bases and at J to 12 bases, leaving 10 bases not matched to a gene. This CDR3 has 15 residues. Germline V CDR1 and CDR2: SGHTA, FQGTGA. Here the CDR3 reads CASSLGTSDYYGQFF. CDR3 nucleotides: TGTGCCAGCAGCTTAGGGACTAGCGACTATTATGGGCAGTTCTTC.

V usage is TRBV29-1 and J usage is TRBJ2-7; possibly TRBD2 for D (5 bases). Germline V gene data show CDR1 as SQVTM and CDR2 as ANQGSEA. Trimming took off 5 bases at V and 6 bases at J, with 11 bases between the two ends. The CDR3 runs 11 residues. CDR3 DNA: TGCAGCGTTTATGAGGGATCCGAGCAGTACTTC. It translates to CSVYEGSEQYF.

In the case of this clonotype: A read error may be the cause here, since a much bigger clone is one base away. The chain is built from TRBV12-3 or TRBV12-4 and TRBJ2-5, with no clear D. The CDR3 runs to 14 residues. The ends were cut back, 5 bases at V and 5 bases at J, with 15 bases in the middle. CDR3 DNA: TGTGCCAGCAGTCTGGATTGGGCGGTGGAGACCCAGTACTTC. Protein product: CASSLDWAVETQYF.

The chain uses TRBV7-2 and TRBJ2-7; no firm D call. The CDR3 sequence is 16 residues long. The germline V gene encodes CDR1 SGHTA and CDR2 FQGNSA. Trimming cost V 4 bases and J 2 bases, with 18 bases left between them. Here the CDR3 reads CASSYYRAMKTYEQYF. The CDR3 DNA sequence: TGTGCCAGCAGCTACTACCGGGCCATGAAGACCTACGAGCAGTACTTC.

The chain is built from TRBV6-5 and TRBJ2-5; D is possibly TRBD1 (7 bases). Germline V CDR1 and CDR2: MNHEY, SVGAGI. The CDR3 is 16 residues long. V shed 7 bases and J shed 5 bases, with 23 bases lying between them. The CDR3 sequence: CASTREGGGLVETQYF. The DNA for the CDR3 is TGTGCCAGCACCCGCGAAGGAGGGGGCCTAGTGGAGACCCAGTACTTC.

This clonotype was recorded many times. The chain carries TRBV6-5 and TRBJ1-2; tentatively, D is TRBD1 (5 bases). Trimming shortened V by 2 bases and J by 4 bases, and 17 bases separated the two germline ends. Germline loops: CDR1 MNHEY, CDR2 SVGAGI. This CDR3 spans 16 amino acids. The CDR3 loop reads CASSYAGEGTLYGYTF. CDR3 nucleotides: TGTGCCAGCAGTTACGCCGGTGAAGGGACCCTCTATGGCTACACCTTC.

This clonotype was recorded at least ten times. The chain has TRBV7-2 and TRBJ2-7; possibly TRBD1 for D (5 bases). Trimming removed 2 bases at V and 0 bases at J, with 8 bases between. The CDR3 extends over 14 amino acids. Germline V gives CDR1 SGHTA, CDR2 FQGNSA. The CDR3 region is CASSLSQGSYEQYF. The CDR3, as DNA: TGTGCCAGCAGCTTATCTCAGGGCTCCTACGAGCAGTACTTC.

The CDR3 loop is CASSLDLGEQFF. The DNA for the CDR3 is TGTGCCAGCAGCTTAGATCTAGGTGAGCAGTTCTTC. This chain joins TRBV11-2 and TRBJ2-1; D is ambiguous. The germline V and J ends were trimmed by 0 bases and 9 bases, with 6 bases remaining between them. CDR1 is SGHAT and CDR2 is FQNNGV in the germline V gene. The CDR3 is 12 amino acids.

By sample share, this clonotype is medium-sized. The chain employs TRBV7-9 and TRBJ2-7; D ambiguous. Germline lookup yields CDR1 SEHNR and CDR2 FQNEAQ (reference sequence). V shed 3 bases and J shed 4 bases, with 7 bases lying between them. CDR3 size: 12 residues. CDR3 loop: CASSFGVYEQYF. The CDR3 bases are TGTGCCAGCAGCTTCGGAGTTTACGAGCAGTACTTC.

This clonotype was counted ten times or more. The rearrangement uses TRBV7-8 and TRBJ2-6, with TRBD1 as a possible D gene (6 bases). V was clipped by 5 bases and J by 4 bases, with 15 bases between them. The CDR3 contains 16 residues. Per the germline V gene, CDR1 is SGHVS and CDR2 is FQNEAQ. This CDR3 is CASSTQGMGGANVLTF. For the CDR3, the DNA is TGTGCCAGCAGCACTCAGGGGATGGGCGGGGCCAACGTCCTGACTTTC. Based on the CDR3 plus reference TRBV7-8 and TRBJ2-6, the full variable domain is GAGVSQSPRYKVAKRGQDVALRCDPISGHVSLFWYQQALGQGPEFLTYFQNEAQLDKSGLPSDRFFAERPEGSVSTLKIQRTQQEDSAVYLCASSTQGMGGANVLTFGAGSRLTVL.

This clonotype was seen many times. The DNA of the CDR3 is TGTGCCAGCAGTTTAGTAGTAGCCGAAGTCCCCTACGAGCAGTACTTC. Protein sequence: CASSLVVAEVPYEQYF. This chain uses TRBV28 with TRBJ2-7; the D is unclear. This CDR3 spans 16 amino acids. The V end lost 2 bases, the J end lost 2 bases, and 16 bases lay between the germline ends. Germline CDR1 is MDHEN and CDR2 is SYDVKM.

The V call is TRBV7-4, the J call TRBJ1-1; D is uncertain. V was clipped by 5 bases and J by 9 bases, with 13 bases between them. Looked up from germline, CDR1 is SGHVT and CDR2 is SQSDAQ. The CDR3 loop spans 12 amino acids. DNA for the CDR3: TGTGCCAGCAGCCCCGAGGCGAACAAAGCTTTCTTT. This codes for CASSPEANKAFF.

This chain joins TRBV28 and TRBJ2-2; 9 bases are a match to TRBD1. The CDR3 totals 18 residues. Losses at the gene ends were 6 bases for V and 4 bases for J; bases not matched to a gene: 15. From germline, CDR1 is MDHEN and CDR2 SYDVKM. CDR3 nucleotide sequence: TGTGCCAGCAGCCCGTCGTCGAGACAGGGGGTGGGCACCGGGGAGCTGTTTTTT. Protein sequence: CASSPSSRQGVGTGELFF.

This clonotype has just a few counts. This rearrangement joins TRBV2 to TRBJ2-2, with D possibly matching TRBD2 (6 bases). Germline-derived CDR1 and CDR2 are SNHLY and FYNNEI. The CDR3 covers 12 residues. V lost 8 bases, J lost 6 bases, and 10 bases lay in between. The CDR3 DNA reads TGTGCCAGCGCGACGGGGGCCGGGGAGCTGTTTTTT. Protein sequence: CASATGAGELFF.

This chain connects TRBV4-2 to TRBJ2-1, with D perhaps matching TRBD2 (5 bases). Trimming took off 1 base at V and 7 bases at J, with 8 bases between the two ends. This CDR3 comprises 13 residues. CDR1 is LGHNA and CDR2 is YNFKEQ in the germline V gene. For the CDR3, the DNA is TGTGCCAGCAGCCAAGCGGGGATTAATGAGCAGTTCTTC. It encodes CASSQAGINEQFF.

CDR3: CASSNLQGTYEQYF. The CDR3 coding sequence is TGTGCCAGCAGCAATCTACAGGGAACCTACGAGCAGTACTTC. This rearrangement joins TRBV28 to TRBJ2-7, with D perhaps matching TRBD1 (6 bases). There are 14 residues in the CDR3. Trimming removed 6 bases from V and 2 bases from J, with 14 bases in between. Germline CDR1 reads MDHEN; CDR2 reads SYDVKM.

This clonotype appeared a few times. V usage is TRBV11-2 and J usage is TRBJ1-1; the D gene is possibly TRBD1 (6 bases). Germline values: CDR1 SGHAT, CDR2 FQNNGV. V lost 6 bases to trimming and J lost 6 bases, with 14 bases between them. This CDR3 contains 13 residues. The chain's CDR3 is CASSWVGGSEAFF. CDR3 nucleotide sequence: TGTGCCAGCAGTTGGGTGGGGGGCTCTGAAGCTTTCTTT.

V is TRBV7-9 and J is TRBJ2-7; D gene unclear. The CDR3 sequence is 13 residues long. Germline assignment: CDR1 SEHNR and CDR2 FQNEAQ (reference sequence). V lost 8 bases and J 1 base, leaving 12 bases between the germline ends. This CDR3 is CASLPEGSYEQYF. In DNA, the CDR3 is TGTGCCAGCCTCCCCGAAGGGTCCTACGAGCAGTACTTC.